This T cell receptor (beta chain) is drawn from a study of T cell repertoires in ileal Crohn's disease. Overall study context: Over 30% were active smokers at surgery; median disease duration was roughly 8 years. Operated complications were stricturing disease (approximately 61%) and penetrating disease (roughly 39%). Thiopurines (around twelve) or anti-TNF agents (18) were given postoperatively to about half.

V gave up 6 bases and J gave up 7 bases, with 16 bases separating them. This CDR3 spans 14 amino acids. Germline V gives CDR1 SNHLY, CDR2 FYNNEI. The repertoire was sequenced with immunoSEQ multiplex PCR; TCRdb's copy has only in-frame clones and lacks some. The top ten hold 5% to 6% of the sample, which has about 15,000 clones, roughly 70% seen once. This TCR was sampled from an adult with Crohn's disease. The chain uses TRBV2 and TRBJ1-5; no firm D call. The source material was ileal tissue. This chain's CDR3 is CASSERAGEQPQHF. CDR3 DNA sequence: TGTGCCAGCAGCGAGAGGGCGGGTGAACAGCCCCAGCATTTT.